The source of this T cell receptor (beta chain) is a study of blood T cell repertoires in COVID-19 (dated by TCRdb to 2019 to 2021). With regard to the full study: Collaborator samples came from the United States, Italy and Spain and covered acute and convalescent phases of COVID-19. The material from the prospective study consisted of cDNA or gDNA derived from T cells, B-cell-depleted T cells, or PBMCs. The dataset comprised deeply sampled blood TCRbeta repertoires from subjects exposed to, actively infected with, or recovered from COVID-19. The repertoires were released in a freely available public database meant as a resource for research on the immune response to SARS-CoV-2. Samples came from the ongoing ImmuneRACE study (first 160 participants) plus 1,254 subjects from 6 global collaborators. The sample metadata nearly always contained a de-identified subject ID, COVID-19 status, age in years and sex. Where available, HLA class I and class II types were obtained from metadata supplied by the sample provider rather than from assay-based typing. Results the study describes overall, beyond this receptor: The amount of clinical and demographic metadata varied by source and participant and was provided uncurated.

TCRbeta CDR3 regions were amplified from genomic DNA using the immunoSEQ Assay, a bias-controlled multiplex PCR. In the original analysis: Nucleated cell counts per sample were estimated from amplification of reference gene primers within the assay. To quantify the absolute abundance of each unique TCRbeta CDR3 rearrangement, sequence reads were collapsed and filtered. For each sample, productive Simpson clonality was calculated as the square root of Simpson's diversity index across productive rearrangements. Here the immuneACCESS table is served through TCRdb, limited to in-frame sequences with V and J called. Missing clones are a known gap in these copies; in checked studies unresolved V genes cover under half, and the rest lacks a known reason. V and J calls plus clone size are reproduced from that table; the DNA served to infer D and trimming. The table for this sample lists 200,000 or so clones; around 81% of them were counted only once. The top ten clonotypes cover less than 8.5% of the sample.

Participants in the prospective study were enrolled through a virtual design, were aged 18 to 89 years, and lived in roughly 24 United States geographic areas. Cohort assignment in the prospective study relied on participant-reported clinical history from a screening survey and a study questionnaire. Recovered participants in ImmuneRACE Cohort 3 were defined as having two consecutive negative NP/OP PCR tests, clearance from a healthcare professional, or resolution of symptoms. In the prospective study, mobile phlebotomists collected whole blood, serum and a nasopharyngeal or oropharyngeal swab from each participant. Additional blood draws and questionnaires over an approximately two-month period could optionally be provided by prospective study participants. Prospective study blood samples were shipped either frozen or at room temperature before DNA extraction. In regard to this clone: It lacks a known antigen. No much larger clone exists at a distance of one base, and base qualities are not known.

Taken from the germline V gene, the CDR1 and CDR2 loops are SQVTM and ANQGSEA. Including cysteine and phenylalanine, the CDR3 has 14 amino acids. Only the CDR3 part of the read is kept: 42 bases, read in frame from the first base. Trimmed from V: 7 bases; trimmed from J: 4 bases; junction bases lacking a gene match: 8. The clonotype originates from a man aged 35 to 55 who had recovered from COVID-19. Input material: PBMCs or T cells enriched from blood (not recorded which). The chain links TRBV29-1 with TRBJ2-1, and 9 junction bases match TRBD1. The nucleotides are TGCAGCGCGGTCCGAGGACAGGGGTACAATGAGCAGTTCTTC. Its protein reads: CSAVRGQGYNEQFF.